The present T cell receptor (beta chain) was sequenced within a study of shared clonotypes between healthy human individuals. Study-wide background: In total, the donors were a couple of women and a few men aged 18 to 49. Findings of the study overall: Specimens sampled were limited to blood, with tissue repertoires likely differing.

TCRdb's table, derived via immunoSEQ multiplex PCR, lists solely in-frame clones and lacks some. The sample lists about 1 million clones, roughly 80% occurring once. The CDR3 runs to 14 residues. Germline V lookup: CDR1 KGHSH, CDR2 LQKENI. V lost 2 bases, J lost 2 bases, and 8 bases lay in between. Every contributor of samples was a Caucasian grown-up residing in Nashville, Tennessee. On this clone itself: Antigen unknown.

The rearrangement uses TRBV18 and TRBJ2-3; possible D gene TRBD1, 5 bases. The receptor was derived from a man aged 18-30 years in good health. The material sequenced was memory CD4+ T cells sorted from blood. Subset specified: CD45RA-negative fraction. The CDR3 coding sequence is TGTGCCAGCTCACCATCAGGGAACACAGATACGCAGTATTTT. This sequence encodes CASSPSGNTDTQYF.